This T cell receptor (beta chain) was identified in a study of shared clonotypes between healthy human individuals. Study background: With ages of 18 to 49, the donors were a couple of women and three men.

This clone occurred many times. The same CDR3 also results from other DNA sequences found in this sample. The germline gives CDR1 ENHRY, CDR2 SYGVKD. The V and J ends lost 8 bases and 2 bases respectively, with 16 bases between them. The CDR3 consists of 14 residues. TCRdb's copy holds only in-frame clones and misses some; the assay was immunoSEQ multiplex PCR. The data hold about 1 million clones, with around 74% observed a single time. V gene TRBV10-3 combines with J gene TRBJ2-7; D gene unclear. The sequencing sample was made of memory CD4+ T cells sorted from blood. Subset described: CD45RA-negative fraction. The clonotype was recovered from a man younger than 30 in good health. CDR3 sequence reads: CAISNGRTAYEQYF. The DNA of the CDR3 is TGTGCCATCTCGAACGGCAGAACAGCCTACGAGCAGTACTTC.